A selection of T cell receptor beta chains follows, all from one sample in a study of blood T cells in healthy people across ages. One entry per CDR3 protein results from TCRdb running MiXCR on the 5' RACE reads. Counted here are some 750,000 distinct CDR3 sequences, over 20% occurring once; the ten biggest clones make up less than 25%. The specimen sequenced was blood. These receptors were collected from a man between 65 and 79 years old in good health. The CDR3 runs from the conserved cysteine through the conserved F or W. A D gene is named only where the DNA matches it firmly.

cdr3_aa: CASSSPGLEDTQYF; d_call: .; j_call: TRBJ2-3; v_call: TRBV28
cdr3_aa: CASSYIAGVEQFF; d_call: TRBD2; j_call: .; v_call: TRBV6-2/TRBV6-3
cdr3_aa: CSARKGNVYGYTF; d_call: .; j_call: TRBJ1-2; v_call: TRBV20-1
cdr3_aa: CASSLGQGWQPQHF; d_call: TRBD1; j_call: TRBJ1-5; v_call: TRBV7-9
cdr3_aa: CASSQAGDTQYF; d_call: .; j_call: TRBJ2-3; v_call: TRBV7-9
cdr3_aa: CASSNRDRANTEAFF; d_call: TRBD1; j_call: TRBJ1-1; v_call: TRBV11-2
cdr3_aa: CSARVASGNTGELFF; d_call: TRBD2; j_call: TRBJ2-2; v_call: TRBV20-1
cdr3_aa: CSAPSVTGANVLTF; d_call: .; j_call: TRBJ2-6; v_call: TRBV20-1
cdr3_aa: CASSSTGMDEKLFF; d_call: .; j_call: TRBJ1-4; v_call: TRBV27
cdr3_aa: CSARRVEGGTDTQYF; d_call: .; j_call: TRBJ2-3; v_call: TRBV20-1
cdr3_aa: CASHREVDGYTF; d_call: .; j_call: TRBJ1-2; v_call: TRBV9
cdr3_aa: CASLRGVWEGTEAFF; d_call: .; j_call: TRBJ1-1; v_call: TRBV2
cdr3_aa: CASSPNGGRVSGYTF; d_call: .; j_call: TRBJ1-2; v_call: TRBV5-1
cdr3_aa: CSAPGQGSYERYF; d_call: TRBD1; j_call: TRBJ2-7; v_call: TRBV20-1
cdr3_aa: CASRTSGVPAEQFF; d_call: TRBD2; j_call: TRBJ2-1; v_call: TRBV6-2/TRBV6-3
cdr3_aa: CASSSPVTQYF; d_call: .; j_call: TRBJ2-3; v_call: TRBV7-2
cdr3_aa: CASSQGPGQYF; d_call: .; j_call: TRBJ2-5; v_call: TRBV4-2
cdr3_aa: CASSLTPFMVAVQFF; d_call: .; j_call: TRBJ2-1; v_call: TRBV11-3
cdr3_aa: CASSQDSPVPSTNEKLFF; d_call: .; j_call: TRBJ1-4; v_call: TRBV4-1
cdr3_aa: CATEGMNTEAFF; d_call: .; j_call: TRBJ1-1; v_call: TRBV24-1
cdr3_aa: CASTPGWGNQPQHF; d_call: .; j_call: TRBJ1-5; v_call: TRBV19
cdr3_aa: CASSATSGGNTGELFF; d_call: TRBD2; j_call: TRBJ2-2; v_call: TRBV7-2
cdr3_aa: CASSPLKGNGRKLFF; d_call: .; j_call: TRBJ1-4; v_call: TRBV12-3/TRBV12-4
cdr3_aa: CASSTGVEAFF; d_call: .; j_call: TRBJ1-1; v_call: TRBV12-3/TRBV12-4
cdr3_aa: CASSLDGLAPEQLF; d_call: TRBD2; j_call: TRBJ2-5; v_call: TRBV7-9
cdr3_aa: CASSPPGGKLFF; d_call: .; j_call: TRBJ1-4; v_call: TRBV11-2
cdr3_aa: CASSSGEPDTQYF; d_call: .; j_call: TRBJ2-3; v_call: TRBV12-3/TRBV12-4
cdr3_aa: CASSFRGGLAGGLWNEQFF; d_call: TRBD2; j_call: .; v_call: TRBV5-6
cdr3_aa: CAIRGLAGGEEQFF; d_call: TRBD2; j_call: TRBJ2-1; v_call: TRBV10-3
cdr3_aa: CASRASGEETQYF; d_call: TRBD2; j_call: .; v_call: TRBV6-4
cdr3_aa: CASSLPGGWEQFF; d_call: .; j_call: TRBJ2-1; v_call: TRBV5-6
cdr3_aa: CASSRLTSGSYNEQFF; d_call: TRBD2; j_call: TRBJ2-1; v_call: TRBV14
cdr3_aa: CSLTGGGGEAFF; d_call: .; j_call: TRBJ1-1; v_call: TRBV29-1
cdr3_aa: CASSVAVDSGNTIYF; d_call: .; j_call: TRBJ1-3; v_call: TRBV9
cdr3_aa: CASSYSVFQYF; d_call: .; j_call: TRBJ2-5; v_call: TRBV6-6
cdr3_aa: CASSQDYASGGGETQYF; d_call: TRBD2; j_call: TRBJ2-5; v_call: TRBV3-1
cdr3_aa: CASSFQTGGGNTEAFF; d_call: TRBD1; j_call: TRBJ1-1; v_call: TRBV27
cdr3_aa: CASSSPSGLPGSRYF; d_call: TRBD2; j_call: TRBJ2-5; v_call: TRBV7-6
cdr3_aa: CASSFIRTGTEAFF; d_call: .; j_call: TRBJ1-1; v_call: TRBV12-3/TRBV12-4
cdr3_aa: CASTFSGRAEDTQYF; d_call: TRBD2; j_call: TRBJ2-3; v_call: TRBV11-1
cdr3_aa: CASSLAGYGEAFF; d_call: .; j_call: TRBJ1-1; v_call: TRBV5-1
cdr3_aa: CSASPGTGVRPQHF; d_call: TRBD1; j_call: TRBJ1-5; v_call: TRBV20-1
cdr3_aa: CASSLTAGGSNQPQHF; d_call: TRBD1; j_call: TRBJ1-5; v_call: TRBV5-1
cdr3_aa: CASSLGPGLVVFNEQFF; d_call: TRBD2; j_call: .; v_call: TRBV7-9
cdr3_aa: CATSDRGGGKLFF; d_call: TRBD1; j_call: TRBJ1-4; v_call: TRBV24-1
cdr3_aa: CASSPRGPQGSETQYF; d_call: .; j_call: .; v_call: TRBV6-6
cdr3_aa: CASSPYGTSGDNEQFF; d_call: TRBD2; j_call: TRBJ2-1; v_call: TRBV18
cdr3_aa: CSARGVTYEQYF; d_call: .; j_call: TRBJ2-7; v_call: TRBV20-1
cdr3_aa: CASSWGRQDTQYF; d_call: .; j_call: TRBJ2-3; v_call: TRBV12-3/TRBV12-4
cdr3_aa: CASRLKGNTIYF; d_call: .; j_call: TRBJ1-3; v_call: TRBV12-3/TRBV12-4
cdr3_aa: CASRGSSGANVLTF; d_call: .; j_call: TRBJ2-6; v_call: TRBV12-3/TRBV12-4